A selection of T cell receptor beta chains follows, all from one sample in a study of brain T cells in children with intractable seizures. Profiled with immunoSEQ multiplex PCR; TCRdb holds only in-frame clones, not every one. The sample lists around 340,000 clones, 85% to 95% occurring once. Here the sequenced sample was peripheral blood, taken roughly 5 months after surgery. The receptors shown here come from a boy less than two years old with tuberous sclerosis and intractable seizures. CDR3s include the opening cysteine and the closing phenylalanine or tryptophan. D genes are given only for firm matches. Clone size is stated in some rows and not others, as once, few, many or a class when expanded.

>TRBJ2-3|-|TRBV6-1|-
TGTGCCAGCAGTGAATCTGGCAGGCTATACACAGATACGCAGTATTTT
CASSESGRLYTDTQYF
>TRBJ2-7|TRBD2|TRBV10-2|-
TGCGCCAGCAGTGAGTCGTGGACTAGCTACGAGCAGTACTTC
CASSESWTSYEQYF
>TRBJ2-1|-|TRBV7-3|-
TGTGCCAGCAGCTTAATCGGTGCACGGGGGAGCTCCTACAATGAGCAGTTCTTC
CASSLIGARGSSYNEQFF
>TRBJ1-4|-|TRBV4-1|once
TGCGCCAGCAGTCTCTTGGGCGGAAAACTGTTTTTT
CASSLLGGKLFF
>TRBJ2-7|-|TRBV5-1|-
TGCGCCAGCAGCGGGGGACTCAGCTCCTACGAGCAGTACTTC
CASSGGLSSYEQYF
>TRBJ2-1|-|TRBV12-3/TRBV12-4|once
TGTGCCAGCAGTTTAGTGGGGGCTCAGGGGTTCTTC
CASSLVGAQGFF
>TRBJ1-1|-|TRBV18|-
TGTGCCAGCTCACCAGAGATTGCCGGGCCTCTTAGCTCGAACACTGAAGCTTTCTTT
CASSPEIAGPLSSNTEAFF
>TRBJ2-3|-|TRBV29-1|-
TGCAGCGTTGAAGAGGGAACAGATACGCAGTATTTT
CSVEEGTDTQYF
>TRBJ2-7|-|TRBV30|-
TGTGCCTGGGCTCCCTCGAGGGGCGAGCAGTACTTC
CAWAPSRGEQYF
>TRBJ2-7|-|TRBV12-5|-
TGTGCTAGTGGTTTGGCCCCGGACGGCTACGAGCAGTACTTC
CASGLAPDGYEQYF
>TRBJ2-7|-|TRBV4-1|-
TGCGCCAGCAGCCAAGCGGCCAAATACGAGCAGTACTTC
CASSQAAKYEQYF
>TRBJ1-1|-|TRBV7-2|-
TGTGCCAGCAGCTTAGCGTCAGGGTTCGACACTGAAGCTTTCTTT
CASSLASGFDTEAFF
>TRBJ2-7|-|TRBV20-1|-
TGCAGTGCTAGTTGGGTCGGGGGGCAGTACTTC
CSASWVGGQYF
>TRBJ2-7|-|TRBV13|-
TGTGCCAGCAGCTCCTCCCGGACACGAAATAAAAGCTCCTACGAGCAGTACTTC
CASSSSRTRNKSSYEQYF
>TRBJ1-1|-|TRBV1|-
TGCACCAGCAAGTCACCTGAAGCTTTCTTT
CTSKSPEAFF
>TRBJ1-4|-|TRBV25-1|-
TGTGCCAGCAGTGAGCCGCGGGGGGCAACTAATGAAAAACTGTTTTTT
CASSEPRGATNEKLFF
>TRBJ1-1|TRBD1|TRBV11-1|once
TGTGCCAGCAGCTTCAGGGGGTCGGAAGCTTTCTTT
CASSFRGSEAFF
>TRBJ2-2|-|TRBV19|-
TGTGCCAGTAGTCTCCCGTGGATCGGGGAACGATACACCGGGGAGCTGTTTTTT
CASSLPWIGERYTGELFF
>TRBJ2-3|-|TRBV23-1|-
TGCGCCAGCAGTCAATCAAACCGGGACCCAGATACGCAGTATTTT
CASSQSNRDPDTQYF
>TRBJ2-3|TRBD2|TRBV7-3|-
TGTGCCAGCAGCTCGGGACTAGAGCGGCAGTATTTT
CASSSGLERQYF
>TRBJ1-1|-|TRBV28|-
TGTGCCAGCAGCTCCACAGGGAGAATGAACACTGAAGCTTTCTTT
CASSSTGRMNTEAFF
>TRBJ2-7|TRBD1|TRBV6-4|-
TGTGCCAGCAGGACCGGGACAGTCTACGAGCAGTACTTC
CASRTGTVYEQYF
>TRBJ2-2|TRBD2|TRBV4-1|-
TGCGCCAGCAGCCCTCCAAGGGGCGGGAGGTGGGCCGGGGAGCTGTTTTTT
CASSPPRGGRWAGELFF
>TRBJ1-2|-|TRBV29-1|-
TGCAGCGTTGAAGTGGTAAACTATGGCTACACCTTC
CSVEVVNYGYTF
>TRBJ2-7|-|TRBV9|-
TGTGCCAGCATCGCCAGGGTTACCGAGCAGTACTTC
CASIARVTEQYF
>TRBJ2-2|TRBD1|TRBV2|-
TGTGCCAGCGGGGGACAGGGCGTCGGCGGGGAGCTGTTTTTT
CASGGQGVGGELFF
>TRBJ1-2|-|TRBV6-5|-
TGTGCCAGCACCAAAGGAGGACGGTTTAACTATGGCTACACCTTC
CASTKGGRFNYGYTF
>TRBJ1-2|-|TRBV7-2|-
TGTGCCAGCAGCTTGGACAGACGAGGCTACACCTTC
CASSLDRRGYTF
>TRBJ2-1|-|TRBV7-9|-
TGTGCCAGCAGCCTCGGGGGCTCCTACAATGAGCAGTTCTTC
CASSLGGSYNEQFF
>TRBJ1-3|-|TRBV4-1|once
TGCGCCAGCAGCCAGACAGGCCTCTCTGGAAACACCATATATTTT
CASSQTGLSGNTIYF
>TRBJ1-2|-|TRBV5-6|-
TGTGCCAGCAGCCTTAGACAGGACCTGGTCTATGGCTACACCTTC
CASSLRQDLVYGYTF
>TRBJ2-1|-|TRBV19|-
TGTGCCACTCACGGGGCGGAGGTTATTGAGCAGTTCTTC
CATHGAEVIEQFF
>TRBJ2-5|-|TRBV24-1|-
TGTGCCACCAGTGATTTGCTGGGGGAGACCCAGTACTTC
CATSDLLGETQYF
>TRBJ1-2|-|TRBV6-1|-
TGTGCCAGCAGTGAAGCGCCGGCAGGGAGAAGCTATGGCTACACCTTC
CASSEAPAGRSYGYTF
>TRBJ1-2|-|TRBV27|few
TGTGCCAGCAGTCCGACAGGTAACAAGAACTATGGCTACACCTTC
CASSPTGNKNYGYTF
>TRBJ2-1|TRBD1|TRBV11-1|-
TGTGCCAGCAACTCCCCGTCTCAGGGGGAGTTCTTC
CASNSPSQGEFF
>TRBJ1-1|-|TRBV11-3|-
TGTGCCAGCAGCTCCTCCCCGGACCTGGTATTTCCTGAAGCTTTCTTT
CASSSSPDLVFPEAFF
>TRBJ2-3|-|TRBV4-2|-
TGTGCCAGCAGCCAAGGGTCGGGGACGGAAGATACGCAGTATTTT
CASSQGSGTEDTQYF
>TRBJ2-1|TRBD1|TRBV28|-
TGTGCCAGCAGTTACCGGGACAGCACCTACAATGAGCAGTTCTTC
CASSYRDSTYNEQFF
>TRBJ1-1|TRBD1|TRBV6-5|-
TGTGCCAGCAGTTTGGTCAGGGGGCTTACTGAAGCTTTCTTT
CASSLVRGLTEAFF
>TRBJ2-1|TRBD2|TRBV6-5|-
TGTGCCAGCAGTTACTCGACTAGCGGGTTCGGTGAGCAGTTCTTC
CASSYSTSGFGEQFF
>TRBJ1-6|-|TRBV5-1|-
TGCGCCAGCAGCTCAACATTACTGACAGTGGACACCTATAATTCACCCCTCCACTTT
CASSSTLLTVDTYNSPLHF
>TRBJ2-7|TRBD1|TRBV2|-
TGTGCCAGCAGTGAAGCATCGAGACAGGGGAAGTACGAGCAGTACTTC
CASSEASRQGKYEQYF
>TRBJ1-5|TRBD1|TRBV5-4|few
TGTGCCAGCAGCTTGGGGGGGACAGGGGCTCAGCCCCAGCATTTT
CASSLGGTGAQPQHF
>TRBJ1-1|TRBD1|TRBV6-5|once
TGTGCCAGCAGTAGAGGGACAGCAGAAGCTTTCTTT
CASSRGTAEAFF
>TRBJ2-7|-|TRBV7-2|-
TGTGCCAGCAGCTTAAGCATTACCGACTACGAGCAGTACTTC
CASSLSITDYEQYF
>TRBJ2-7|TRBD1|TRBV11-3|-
TGTGCCAGCAGCTTGGACAGGGGATACGAGCAGTACTTC
CASSLDRGYEQYF
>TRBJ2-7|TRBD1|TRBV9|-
TGTGCCAGCAGCCCGGGACAGGGAGCCTACGAGCAGTACTTC
CASSPGQGAYEQYF
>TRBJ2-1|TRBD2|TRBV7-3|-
TGTGCCAGCAGCTTAGGGAGAACGACTAGCGGGACCAATGAGCAGTTCTTC
CASSLGRTTSGTNEQFF
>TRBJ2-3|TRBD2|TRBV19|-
TGTGCCAGTAGCAAACTAGCGGGAGTAGCAGATACGCAGTATTTT
CASSKLAGVADTQYF
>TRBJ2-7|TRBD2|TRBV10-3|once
TGTGCCATCAGTGACTGGACTAGCGTCTACGAGCAGTACTTC
CAISDWTSVYEQYF
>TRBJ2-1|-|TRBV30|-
TGTGCCTGGACCCCTACTAGGTACTCCTACAATGAGCAGTTCTTC
CAWTPTRYSYNEQFF
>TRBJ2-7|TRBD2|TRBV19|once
TGTGCCAGTCTTCACTTTCTAGCGGGGGGTTACTACGAGCAGTACTTC
CASLHFLAGGYYEQYF
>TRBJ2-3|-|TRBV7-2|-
TGTGCCAGCAGCTTAGAAGGCACAGTCACAGATACGCAGTATTTT
CASSLEGTVTDTQYF
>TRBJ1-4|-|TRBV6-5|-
TGTGCCAGCAGTTCCCCCAGATCTGAAAAACTGTTTTTT
CASSSPRSEKLFF
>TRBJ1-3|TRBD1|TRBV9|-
TGTGCCAGCAGCCGATACGGGACAGGGGGCGAAAGAAACACCATATATTTT
CASSRYGTGGERNTIYF
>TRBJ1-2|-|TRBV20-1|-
TGCAGTGCGAGAACTGAATATGGCTACACCTTC
CSARTEYGYTF